What follows is one T cell receptor (beta chain) and its context. The data are from a study of blood T cell repertoires in COVID-19. Study information: Sites across the United States, Italy and Spain contributed samples from acute and convalescent COVID-19. The cDNA or gDNA used as material had been derived from T cells, B-cell-depleted T cells, or PBMCs.

Profiled with immunoSEQ multiplex PCR; TCRdb holds only in-frame clones, not every one. The profile covers about 120,000 clones, with over 55% appearing a single time and approximately 2.3% taken by the ten largest. The trim removed 4 bases at V and 4 bases at J, leaving 4 bases unmatched. The CDR3 has 13 residues. Germline V gene sequence: CDR1 SGHNT, CDR2 YYREEE (reference sequence). The specimen sequenced was peripheral blood. The TCR was taken from a woman aged 70-85 years with acute or convalescent COVID-19. This rearrangement joins TRBV5-4 to TRBJ2-5, with TRBD1 identical over 7 bases. CDR3 region: CASSAGQVETQYF. In DNA, the CDR3 is TGTGCCAGCAGCGCCGGACAGGTAGAGACCCAGTACTTC.